The clone carrying this TCR beta chain was seen once. This record belongs to a study of PD-L1 blockade in urothelial cancer. At the level of the study: Analysis of blood occurred 3 weeks (second dose) and 6 weeks after treatment start. Each blood sample yielded a median of 141,255 T cells.

The CDR3 length is 15 residues. Germline trimming cut 3 bases from V and 2 bases from J; bases unmatched to any gene: 5. Germline CDR1 MNHEY, CDR2 SMNVEV (reference sequence). Method: immunoSEQ multiplex PCR; TCRdb's copy keeps in-frame clones and lacks some. The data show 50,000 to 75,000 clones, approximately 80% seen once. Time point: pretreatment peripheral blood. The chain recombines TRBV27 with TRBJ2-7; 9 bases are a match to TRBD2. This TCR was recovered from a man between 65 and 85 years old with urothelial cancer. Sequencing was performed on PBMCs, taken around atezolizumab (anti-PD-L1) treatment. The CDR3 DNA sequence: TGTGCCAGCAGTTTCTCGACTAGCGGTACCTACGAGCAGTACTTC. Amino acid sequence: CASSFSTSGTYEQYF.